The TCR beta chain described here comes from a study of shared clonotypes between healthy human individuals. Per the authors' pipeline: Quality scores were absent from the junction-only immunoSEQ sequences, so filtering differed. Measured with immunoSEQ multiplex PCR; TCRdb has only the in-frame clones, and not every one. The V and J calls and clone size come from that table; D and trimming were worked out from the DNA. The repertoire holds fewer than 1.6 million clones, with less than 99% as singletons. Germline assignment: CDR1 SNHLY and CDR2 FYNNEI. V was cut by 3 bases and J by 8 bases, with 13 bases left in between. The CDR3 spans 14 residues. In regard to this clone: Its antigen is currently unknown.

Findings and limits, study-wide: Naive CD4 clonotypes overlapped across a few donors at about 5.2%. Generally, naive subsets (rather than memory subsets) showed larger estimated richness. Clonotype sharing levels among donors were expected to vary with sequencing depth.

V is TRBV2 and J is TRBJ1-4; D uncertain. Sample: naive CD4+ T cells sorted from blood. The subset denotes: CD45RA+ positively selected. This sequence originates from a man aged 25 to 45 in good health. Written as DNA, the CDR3 is TGTGCCAGCAGTGAGGATCACCTAGTGGAAAAACTGTTTTTT. It yields the protein CASSEDHLVEKLFF.